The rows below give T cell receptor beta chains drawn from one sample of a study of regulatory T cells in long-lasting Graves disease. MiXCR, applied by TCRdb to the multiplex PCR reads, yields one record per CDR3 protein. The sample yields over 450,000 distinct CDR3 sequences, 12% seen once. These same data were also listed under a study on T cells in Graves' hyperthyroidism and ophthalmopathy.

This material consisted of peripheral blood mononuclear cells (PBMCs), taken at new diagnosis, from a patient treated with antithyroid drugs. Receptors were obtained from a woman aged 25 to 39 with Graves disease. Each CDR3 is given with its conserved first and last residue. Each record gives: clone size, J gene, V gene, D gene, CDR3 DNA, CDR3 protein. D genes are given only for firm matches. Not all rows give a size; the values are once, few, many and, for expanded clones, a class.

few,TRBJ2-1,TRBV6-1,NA,TGTGCCACCGAAGAGGGATCCTCCTACAATGAGCAGTTCTTC,CATEEGSSYNEQFF
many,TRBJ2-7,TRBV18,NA,TGTGCCAGCTCAGCCTTGTCCGGGACCATAGGGACCTACGAGCAGTACTTC,CASSALSGTIGTYEQYF
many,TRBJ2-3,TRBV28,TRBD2,TGTGCCAGCAGTCAAGGGCTAGCGGCTAGCACAGATACGCAGTATTTT,CASSQGLAASTDTQYF
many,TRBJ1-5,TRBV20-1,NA,TGCAGTGCTTTACAGCATAGCAATCAGCCCCAGCATTTT,CSALQHSNQPQHF
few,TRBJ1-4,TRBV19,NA,TGTGCCAGTAGTATAGACGGCGGGGGGCACCGCGAGGAAAAACTGTTTTTT,CASSIDGGGHREEKLFF
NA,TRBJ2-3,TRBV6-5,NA,TGTGCCAGCAGTTACTCCTTAGAGTACCGCCCAGATACGCAGTATTTT,CASSYSLEYRPDTQYF
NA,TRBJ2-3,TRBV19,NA,TGTGCCAGTAGAACAGAATATGGGGATACGCAGTATTTT,CASRTEYGDTQYF
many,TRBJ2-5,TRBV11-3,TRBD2,TGTGCCAGCAGCCCCGGGACTAGCGGACGTCAAGAGACCCAGTACTTC,CASSPGTSGRQETQYF
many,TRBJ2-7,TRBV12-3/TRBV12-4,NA,TGTGCCAGCAGTTTTCGATGGGGTTTCAACGAGCAGTACTTC,CASSFRWGFNEQYF
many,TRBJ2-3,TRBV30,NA,TGTGCCTGGAGTGGAAAGAACCTGTTCACAGATACGCAGTATTTT,CAWSGKNLFTDTQYF
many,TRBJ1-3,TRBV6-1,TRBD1,TGTGCCAGCAGTCCGCGGACAGGCCTCTCTGGAAACACCATATATTTT,CASSPRTGLSGNTIYF
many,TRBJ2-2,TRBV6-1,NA,TGTGCCAGCAGTCAATTCCTAGGAACCGCCGGGGAGCTGTTTTTT,CASSQFLGTAGELFF
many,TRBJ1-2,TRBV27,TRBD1,TGTGCCAGCAGTTTTGCAGGGGGGAATTATGGCTACACCTTC,CASSFAGGNYGYTF
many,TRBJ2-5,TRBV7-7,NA,TGTGCTAGCAGCGTACAAGGAGGGGAGACCCAGTACTTC,CASSVQGGETQYF
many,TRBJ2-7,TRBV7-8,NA,TGTGCCAGCAGCTTCCCAGTGGGCGAGCAGTACTTC,CASSFPVGEQYF
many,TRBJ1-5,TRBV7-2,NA,TGTGCCAGCAGCTGGGGAGGGGGAGATCAGCCCCAGCATTTT,CASSWGGGDQPQHF
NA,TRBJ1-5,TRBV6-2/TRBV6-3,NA,TGTGCCAGCAACCCCGCCCAGTTCCCCTGGCCCCGGCATTTT,CASNPAQFPWPRHF
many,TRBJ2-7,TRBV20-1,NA,TGCAGTGCTACTACTAGTACGTACGAGCAGTACTTC,CSATTSTYEQYF
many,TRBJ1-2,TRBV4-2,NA,TGTGCCAGCAGCCAAGAAAGGCGGGACTATGGCTACACCTTC,CASSQERRDYGYTF